This T cell receptor (beta chain) stems from a study of siplizumab effects on memory and regulatory T cells. Regarding the study as a whole: Few alloreactive clones mapped to unstimulated subsets. Researchers could not give a naive or memory phenotype to roughly 75-97% of proliferating CD4+ or CD8+ clones. The study found naive T cells seemingly more diverse than memory cells and seemingly major alloresponse contributors.

The CDR3 contains 13 residues. Germline V gene sequence: CDR1 MNHNY, CDR2 SVGAGI (reference sequence). V was shortened by 10 bases and J by 6 bases, with 15 bases between the two germline ends. Measured with immunoSEQ multiplex PCR; TCRdb has only the in-frame clones, and not every one. Among about 87,000 clones listed, approximately 90% were seen once. Concerning this clone itself: What it binds is not known.

The gene calls are TRBV6-6 and TRBJ2-2; no clear D. Sample: Tregs sorted from blood. This sequence was found in a human donor in good health. CDR3 amino acids: CATSLVLPGELFF. The CDR3 nucleotides are TGTGCCACCTCCTTGGTCCTGCCCGGGGAGCTGTTTTTT.